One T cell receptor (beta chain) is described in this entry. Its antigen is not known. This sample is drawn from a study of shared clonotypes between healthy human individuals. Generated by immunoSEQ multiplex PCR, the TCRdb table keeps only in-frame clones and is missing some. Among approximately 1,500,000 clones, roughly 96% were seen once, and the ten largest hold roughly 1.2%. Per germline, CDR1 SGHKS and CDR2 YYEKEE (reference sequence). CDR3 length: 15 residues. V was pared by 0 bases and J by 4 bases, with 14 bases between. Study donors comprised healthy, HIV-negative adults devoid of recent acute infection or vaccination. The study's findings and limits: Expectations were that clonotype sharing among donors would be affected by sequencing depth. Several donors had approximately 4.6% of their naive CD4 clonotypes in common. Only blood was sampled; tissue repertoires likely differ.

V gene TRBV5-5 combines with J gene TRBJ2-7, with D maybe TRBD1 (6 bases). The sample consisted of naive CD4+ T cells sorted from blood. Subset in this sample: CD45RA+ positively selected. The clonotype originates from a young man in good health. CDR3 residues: CASSLAPGDLYEQYF. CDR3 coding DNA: TGTGCCAGCAGCTTGGCCCCAGGGGACCTATACGAGCAGTACTTC.